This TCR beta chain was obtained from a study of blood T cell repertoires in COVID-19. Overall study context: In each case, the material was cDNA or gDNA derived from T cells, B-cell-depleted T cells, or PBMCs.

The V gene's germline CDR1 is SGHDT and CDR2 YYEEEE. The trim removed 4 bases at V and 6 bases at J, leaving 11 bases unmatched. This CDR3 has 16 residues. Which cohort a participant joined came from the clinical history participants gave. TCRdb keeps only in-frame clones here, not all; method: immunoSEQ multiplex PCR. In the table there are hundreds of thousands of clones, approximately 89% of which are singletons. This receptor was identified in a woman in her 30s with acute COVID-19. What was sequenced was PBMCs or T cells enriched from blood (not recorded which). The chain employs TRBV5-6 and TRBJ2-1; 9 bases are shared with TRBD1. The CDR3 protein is CASSLVGTGRGNEQFF. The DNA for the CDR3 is TGTGCCAGCAGCCTAGTGGGGACAGGGCGGGGCAATGAGCAGTTCTTC.